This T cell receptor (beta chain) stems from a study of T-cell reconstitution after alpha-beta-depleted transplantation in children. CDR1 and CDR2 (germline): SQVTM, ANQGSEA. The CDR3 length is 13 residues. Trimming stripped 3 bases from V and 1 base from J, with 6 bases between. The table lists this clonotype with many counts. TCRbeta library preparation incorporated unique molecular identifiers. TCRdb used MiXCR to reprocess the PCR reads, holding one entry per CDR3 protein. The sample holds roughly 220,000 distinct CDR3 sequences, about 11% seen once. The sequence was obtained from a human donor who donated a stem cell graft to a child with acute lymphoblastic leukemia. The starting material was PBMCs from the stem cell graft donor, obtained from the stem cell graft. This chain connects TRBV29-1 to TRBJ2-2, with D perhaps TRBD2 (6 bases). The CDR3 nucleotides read TGCAGCGTTGAGGAGGGGAACACCGGGGAGCTGTTTTTT. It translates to CSVEEGNTGELFF.